A single sample gave rise to the 10 T cell receptor beta chains below, sequenced in a study of blood T cell repertoires in COVID-19. Sequencing was performed with immunoSEQ multiplex PCR; in TCRdb, only in-frame clones are kept and a portion is missing. The repertoire includes 150,000 to 250,000 clones, about nine tenths of them detected once, and around 2.3% sits in the top ten. Source material: PBMCs or T cells enriched from blood (not recorded which). Source of these receptors: a woman aged 30 to 39 who had recovered from COVID-19.

This chain joins TRBV30 and TRBJ1-1, with 8 bases that match TRBD1. The CDR3 is 16 amino acids. Germline V gene data show CDR1 as GTSNPN and CDR2 as SVGIG (reference sequence). V shed 2 bases, J shed 0 bases, and the junction held 8 bases outside the gene matches. Here the CDR3 DNA reads TGTGCCTGGAGTAAGGACAGGGTCCCATTGAACACTGAAGCTTTCTTT. This codes for CAWSKDRVPLNTEAFF.

The gene calls are TRBV19 and TRBJ2-2, with TRBD1 identical over 8 bases. J gave up 8 bases and V 4 bases, and 9 bases lay outside the gene matches. CDR1 and CDR2 from the germline V gene are LNHDA and SQIVND (reference sequence). The length of the CDR3 is 15 residues. As DNA, the CDR3 is TGTGCCAGTAGTACTGGACAGGGCTTACCTGGGGAGCTGTTTTTT. Its protein product is CASSTGQGLPGELFF.

V and J are TRBV2 and TRBJ1-2, with TRBD1 matching 8 bases. With V trimmed by 5 bases and J by 6 bases, 5 bases remained unmatched. The CDR3 loop spans 13 amino acids. Germline loops: CDR1 SNHLY, CDR2 FYNNEI. CDR3: CASSYQQGDGYTF. The CDR3 nucleotides read TGTGCCAGCAGTTACCAACAGGGGGATGGCTACACCTTC.

V usage is TRBV19 and J usage is TRBJ2-7; 7 bases match TRBD1. Germline CDR1 is LNHDA and CDR2 is SQIVND (reference sequence). With 6 bases clipped from V and 5 bases from J, the junction kept 10 bases outside the gene matches. The CDR3 is made up of 14 amino acids. The CDR3 sequence: CASSPQGISHEQYF. The CDR3 nucleotides are TGTGCCAGTAGCCCACAGGGGATTAGCCACGAGCAGTACTTC.

The chain employs TRBV7-6 and TRBJ1-5; no firm D call. The ends were cut back, 5 bases at V and 0 bases at J, with 11 bases in the middle. The CDR3 runs to 15 residues. In germline, CDR1 is SGHVS, CDR2 FNYEAQ. The DNA for the CDR3 is TGTGCCAGCAGCCCATACATATATAGCAATCAGCCCCAGCATTTT. This sequence encodes CASSPYIYSNQPQHF. The full variable domain, with the rest looked up from reference TRBV7-6 and TRBJ1-5, is GAGVSQSPRYKVTKRGQDVALRCDPISGHVSLYWYRQALGQGPEFLTYFNYEAQQDKSGLPNDRFSAERPEGSISTLTIQRTEQRDSAMYRCASSPYIYSNQPQHFGDGTRLSIL.

The V call is TRBV6-5, the J call TRBJ1-1; TRBD1 agrees at 8 bases. The germline V gene has CDR1 MNHEY and CDR2 SVGAGI. CDR3 size: 13 residues. The trim removed 4 bases at V and 7 bases at J, leaving 5 bases unmatched. CDR3 sequence reads: CASSSSGGGEAFF. CDR3 coding DNA: TGTGCCAGCAGTTCCTCAGGGGGCGGTGAAGCTTTCTTT.

The chain employs TRBV4-3 and TRBJ2-1, with 7 bases identical to TRBD1. CDR1 and CDR2 (germline): LGHNA, YSLEER. This CDR3 contains 16 residues. V shed 0 bases, J shed 6 bases, and the junction held 8 bases outside the gene matches. The CDR3: CASSQDPPGQFNEQFF. The CDR3 DNA reads as TGCGCCAGCAGCCAAGACCCCCCGGGACAGTTCAATGAGCAGTTCTTC.

The rearrangement uses TRBV27 and TRBJ1-2; TRBD1 aligns across 8 bases. Germline V lookup: CDR1 MNHEY, CDR2 SMNVEV (reference sequence). The CDR3 length is 14 residues. V lost 2 bases to trimming and J lost 5 bases; unmatched junction nucleotides: 4. The CDR3 is CASSLRTGKYGYTF. As DNA, the CDR3 is TGTGCCAGCAGTTTAAGGACAGGGAAATATGGCTACACCTTC.

V gene TRBV6-5 combines with J gene TRBJ1-1; no clear D. The CDR3 length is 11 residues. Trimming took 7 bases from V and 8 from J, leaving 11 bases between them. Germline V gene lookup returns CDR1 MNHEY and CDR2 SVGAGI. In nucleotides, the CDR3 is TGTGCCAGCATAAGACGGAGCGAAGCTTTCTTT. This translates into CASIRRSEAFF.

The chain links TRBV5-8 to TRBJ2-1; 12 nucleotides agree with TRBD2. The V and J ends lost 0 bases and 8 bases, in that order; junction bases with no gene match: 9. The CDR3 runs to 17 residues. The germline V gene encodes CDR1 SGHTS and CDR2 YDEGEE. The CDR3 DNA sequence: TGTGCCAGCAGCTTGGGGTCTCTAGCGGGGGGGGTCGATGAGCAGTTCTTC. This gives the protein CASSLGSLAGGVDEQFF. Variable domain in full (rest from reference TRBV5-8 and TRBJ2-1): EAGVTQSPTHLIKTRGQQATLRCSPISGHTSVYWYQQALGLGLQFLLWYDEGEERNRGNFPPRFSGRQFPNYSSELNVNALELEDSALYLCASSLGSLAGGVDEQFFGPGTRLTVL.